One sample yielded the 28 T cell receptor beta chains listed below, sequenced in a study of OX40 agonist ivuxolimab in advanced cancers. TCRdb's copy holds only in-frame clones and misses some; the assay was immunoSEQ multiplex PCR. The sample has just under 20,000 clones; under 90% are singletons. The specimen comprised CD4+ or CD8+ T cells sorted from blood, sampled in a trial of the OX40 agonist ivuxolimab. The source of these receptors is an adult with an advanced solid tumor such as melanoma, head and neck, liver or kidney cancer.

The V gene is TRBV28, the J gene TRBJ2-5; 13 positions match TRBD2. The end of the DNA is better explained by TRBJ2-7, so the J call may be wrong. The germline gives CDR1 MDHEN, CDR2 SYDVKM. CDR3 length: 19 residues. The CDR3 nucleotides read TGTGCCAGCAGTTCGAAAATGACTAGCGGGAGGTCCCCGGGGTACGAGCAGTACTTC. Translating gives CASSSKMTSGRSPGYEQYF.

The chain is built from TRBV28 and TRBJ2-3, with D uncertain. Trimming left V 1 base short and J 4 bases short, with 6 bases between. Looked up from germline, CDR1 is MDHEN and CDR2 is SYDVKM. The CDR3 consists of 13 residues. The CDR3 bases are TGTGCCAGCAGTTTATCCTATCCAGATACGCAGTATTTT. Its translation is CASSLSYPDTQYF.

V and J are TRBV6-5 and TRBJ1-2, with D possibly matching TRBD1 (5 bases). There are 13 residues in the CDR3. The germline gives CDR1 MNHEY, CDR2 SVGAGI. Trimming removed 3 bases at V and 6 bases at J, with 11 bases between. CDR3 coding DNA: TGTGCCAGCAGTTATCAGGAAGGGGATGGCTACACCTTC. Its protein is CASSYQEGDGYTF.

The gene calls are TRBV7-1 and TRBJ1-2; tentative D call: TRBD1 (6 bases). TRBV7-1 is an ORF for which the function is uncertain. The ends were cut back, 5 bases at V and 9 bases at J, with 10 bases in the middle. The CDR3 totals 11 residues. The CDR3 nucleotides are TGTGCCAGCAGCCCCGGGACAAGCTACACCTTC. Residues: CASSPGTSYTF.

V is TRBV5-1 and J is TRBJ2-7; 10 bases agree with TRBD2. Germline CDR1 reads SGHRS; CDR2 reads YFSETQ. After removal of 4 bases from V and 6 bases from J, the junction contained 7 bases not matched to a gene. CDR3 length: 14 residues. The CDR3 reads CASSKGLANIEQYF. The CDR3 nucleotides read TGCGCCAGCAGCAAGGGACTAGCGAACATCGAGCAGTACTTC.

This clone was seen just once. This CDR3 reads CASSPSTSGANVLTF. The CDR3 nucleotides read TGTGCCAGCAGTCCCTCCACCTCTGGGGCCAACGTCCTGACTTTC. The V gene is TRBV28, the J gene TRBJ2-6; D not resolved. The CDR3 length is 15 residues. The V end lost 5 bases, the J end lost 0 bases, and 8 bases lay between the germline ends. Germline V lookup: CDR1 MDHEN, CDR2 SYDVKM.

The V call is TRBV4-1, the J call TRBJ2-2, with D tentatively TRBD1 (6 bases). V dropped 1 base and J dropped 3 bases, with 9 bases sitting between them. The germline V gene has CDR1 MGHRA and CDR2 YSYEKL. CDR3 length: 15 residues. CDR3: CASSQARGYTGELFF. The CDR3 bases are TGCGCCAGCAGCCAAGCCAGGGGATACACCGGGGAGCTGTTTTTT.

This clone was picked up one time. The CDR3 sequence is CAWSVSGGSYEQYF. The CDR3 bases are TGTGCCTGGAGTGTAAGCGGGGGGTCGTACGAGCAGTACTTC. This rearrangement joins TRBV30 to TRBJ2-7, with 9 positions matching TRBD2. This CDR3 comprises 14 residues. The germline V gene has CDR1 GTSNPN and CDR2 SVGIG (reference sequence). V trimming: 0 bases; J trimming: 4 bases; junction bases outside the gene matches: 4.

The rearrangement joins TRBV7-9 to TRBJ2-1; TRBD2 might be the D (5 bases). The CDR3 covers 12 residues. The V and J ends lost 5 bases and 9 bases respectively, with 11 bases between them. The germline V gene encodes CDR1 SEHNR and CDR2 FQNEAQ (reference sequence). CDR3 in DNA: TGTGCCAGCAGCGAAAATGCGGGTGAGCAGTTCTTC. Translation gives CASSENAGEQFF.

With respect to this clone: A far larger clone lies a single base away; this is likely a read error. Distinct nucleotide sequences in the sample also encode this CDR3. The chain is built from TRBV5-4 and TRBJ1-4; TRBD1 might be the D (5 bases). CDR1 is SGHNT, CDR2 YYREEE, per germline (reference sequence). Trimming removed 4 bases at V and 7 bases at J, with 20 bases between. The CDR3 sequence is 16 residues long. The DNA for the CDR3 is TGTGCCAGCAGCCAAGATCTTCCGGGGGTTTTTGAAAAACTGTTTTTT. It yields the protein CASSQDLPGVFEKLFF.

This clone was found once. The V gene is TRBV28, the J gene TRBJ2-7; no firm D call. CDR3 length: 15 amino acids. Germline values: CDR1 MDHEN, CDR2 SYDVKM. Trimming stripped 7 bases from V and 0 bases from J, with 16 bases between. The CDR3 is CASNEGMGSSYEQYF. The CDR3 DNA is TGTGCCAGCAATGAAGGAATGGGTAGCTCCTACGAGCAGTACTTC.

The rearrangement uses TRBV5-1 and TRBJ2-7; TRBD1 matches 12 bases. The germline V gene has CDR1 SGHRS and CDR2 YFSETQ. Germline trimming cut 0 bases from V and 2 bases from J; bases unmatched to any gene: 6. The CDR3 is made up of 17 amino acids. The CDR3 sequence: CASSLAGTGGLPYEQYF. CDR3 coding DNA: TGCGCCAGCAGCTTGGCCGGGACAGGGGGCTTGCCCTACGAGCAGTACTTC.

This rearrangement joins TRBV5-1 to TRBJ2-2; TRBD2 agrees at 10 bases. Germline lookup yields CDR1 SGHRS and CDR2 YFSETQ. V shed 6 bases and J 5 bases; nucleotides not matched to a gene: 7. The CDR3 covers 15 residues. The CDR3 DNA reads as TGCGCCAGCATACCAGCGGGAGGGGAGACCGGGGAGCTGTTTTTT. It encodes CASIPAGGETGELFF.

This clone was found once. The V call is TRBV6-5, the J call TRBJ1-2; 7 bases align to TRBD1. The CDR3 has 14 amino acids. The V gene's germline CDR1 is MNHEY and CDR2 SVGAGI. The junction had 12 bases not matched to a gene; V was cut back by 7 bases and J by 7 bases. CDR3 loop: CASTPTGVGGGYTF. CDR3 in DNA: TGTGCCAGCACCCCAACAGGGGTCGGCGGTGGCTACACCTTC.

V is TRBV7-9 and J is TRBJ2-7; weak D call: TRBD2 (6 bases). The V and J ends lost 2 bases and 0 bases respectively, with 11 bases between them. Per germline, CDR1 SEHNR and CDR2 FQNEAQ (reference sequence). This CDR3 comprises 15 residues. CDR3 in amino acids: CASSLQGLYSYEQYF. The CDR3 DNA is TGTGCCAGCAGCTTACAAGGACTATACTCCTACGAGCAGTACTTC. The full variable domain, rest sourced from reference TRBV7-9 and TRBJ2-7, is DTGVSQNPRHKITKRGQNVTFRCDPISEHNRLYWYRQTLGQGPEFLTYFQNEAQLEKSRLLSDRFSAERPKGSFSTLEIQRTEQGDSAMYLCASSLQGLYSYEQYFGPGTRLTVT.

A note on this clone: A clone one base away is much larger, so this may be a read error. This chain uses TRBV6-4 with TRBJ2-2, with a possible D match to TRBD2 (5 bases). This CDR3 comprises 13 residues. Germline V gene sequence: CDR1 MRHNA, CDR2 SNTAGT. CDR3 region: CASSESNTGEPFF. The CDR3 DNA follows: TGTGCCAGCAGTGAATCGAACACCGGGGAGCCGTTTTTT.

This chain connects TRBV19 to TRBJ1-2; a weak D match, TRBD1 (6 bases). Germline values: CDR1 LNHDA, CDR2 SQIVND (reference sequence). The CDR3 runs 17 residues. The V and J ends lost 2 bases and 0 bases respectively, with 16 bases between them. CDR3 nucleotide sequence: TGTGCCAGTAGTATATCCCCAGGGGCGATGGCTAACTATGGCTACACCTTC. Its translation: CASSISPGAMANYGYTF.

This chain connects TRBV28 to TRBJ1-2; D unclear. V gave up 3 bases and J gave up 7 bases, with 9 bases separating them. There are 12 residues in the CDR3. Per the germline V gene, CDR1 is MDHEN and CDR2 is SYDVKM. This chain's CDR3 is CASSLGGFGYTF. CDR3 bases: TGTGCCAGCAGTTTGGGAGGATTTGGCTACACCTTC.

V usage is TRBV6-5 and J usage is TRBJ2-3; 8 bases are shared with TRBD1. The V gene's germline CDR1 is MNHEY and CDR2 SVGAGI. Trimming cost V 2 bases and J 1 base; bases outside gene matches: 5. The CDR3 loop spans 16 amino acids. In nucleotides, the CDR3 is TGTGCCAGCAGTTACGGGCAGGGGGCTGGCACAGATACGCAGTATTTT. Protein: CASSYGQGAGTDTQYF.

The chain combines TRBV18 with TRBJ2-5, with 8 bases matching TRBD1. V gave up 3 bases and J gave up 2 bases; unmatched junction bases: 2. The CDR3 is 14 residues long. Germline CDR1 and CDR2: KGHSH and LQKENI. CDR3 nucleotides: TGTGCCAGCTCACCCCAGGGGGCTCAAGAGACCCAGTACTTC. Encoded protein: CASSPQGAQETQYF.

V usage is TRBV27 and J usage is TRBJ1-5; D is undetermined. CDR1 and CDR2 (germline): MNHEY, SMNVEV (reference sequence). CDR3 length equals 13 residues. The ends were cut back, 4 bases at V and 9 bases at J, with 13 bases in the middle. For the CDR3, the DNA is TGTGCCAGCAGTTACGGAGCGGGTTGGCCCCAGCATTTT. Its translation is CASSYGAGWPQHF.

This clone came up a few times. This chain links TRBV7-2 with TRBJ2-7; D might be TRBD1 or TRBD2, each matching 5 bases. CDR1 and CDR2 (germline): SGHTA, FQGNSA. V lost 2 bases and J 9 bases, leaving 11 bases between the germline ends. The length of the CDR3 is 12 residues. The CDR3 region has the DNA TGTGCCAGCAGCTTATCCCAGGGAGTGCAGTACTTC. This codes for CASSLSQGVQYF.

This rearrangement joins TRBV6-1 to TRBJ1-1, with a tentative D call TRBD1 (5 bases). V was trimmed by 0 bases and J by 11 bases, leaving 13 bases between them. The length of the CDR3 is 13 residues. Germline values: CDR1 MNHNS, CDR2 SASEGT. The DNA of the CDR3 is TGTGCCAGCAGTGAAGCGCTGGGCAGGGCGGCTTTCTTT. Its translation is CASSEALGRAAFF.

The V and J genes are TRBV10-1 and TRBJ1-4; the match to TRBD1 covers 7 bases. In germline, CDR1 is WNHNN, CDR2 SYGVQD (reference sequence). This CDR3 has 14 amino acids. The V and J ends lost 5 bases and 5 bases, in that order; junction bases with no gene match: 5. CDR3 nucleotide sequence: TGCGCCAGCAGTACCGGGACAGAAAATGAAAAACTGTTTTTT. It codes for CASSTGTENEKLFF.

The rearrangement links TRBV6-5 to TRBJ1-4, with TRBD1 as a possible D gene (6 bases). Looked up from germline, CDR1 is MNHEY and CDR2 is SVGAGI. Trimming removed 2 bases at V and 3 bases at J, with 13 bases between. The CDR3 contains 16 residues. CDR3 region: CASSYRPRGPNEKLFF. For the CDR3, the DNA is TGTGCCAGCAGTTACCGCCCCAGGGGACCTAATGAAAAACTGTTTTTT.

The J gene is TRBJ2-2, the V gene TRBV7-2; a possible D gene is TRBD2 (5 bases). V lost 1 base, J lost 3 bases, and 9 bases lay in between. Germline V gene data show CDR1 as SGHTA and CDR2 as FQGNSA. This CDR3 has 15 amino acids. The CDR3 nucleotides are TGTGCCAGCAGCTTAGTGGCGGGCGACACCGGGGAGCTGTTTTTT. Translation: CASSLVAGDTGELFF.

CDR3 coding DNA: TGTGCCAGCAAGGGTGGGGTAAGGACTAATGAAAAACTGTTTTTT. This encodes CASKGGVRTNEKLFF. This chain links TRBV27 with TRBJ1-4, with D unresolved. Germline values: CDR1 MNHEY, CDR2 SMNVEV (reference sequence). The V gene lost 7 bases and the J gene lost 2 bases, with 14 bases spanning the gap. The CDR3 is 15 amino acids.

The chain has TRBV6-6 and TRBJ2-7; tentatively, D is TRBD1 or TRBD2 (5 bases each). In germline, CDR1 is MNHNY, CDR2 SVGAGI (reference sequence). Trimming took off 4 bases at V and 2 bases at J, with 15 bases between the two ends. The CDR3 extends over 15 amino acids. CDR3 residues: CASSFNRMGAYEQYF. DNA for the CDR3: TGTGCCAGCAGTTTCAACAGGATGGGGGCCTACGAGCAGTACTTC.